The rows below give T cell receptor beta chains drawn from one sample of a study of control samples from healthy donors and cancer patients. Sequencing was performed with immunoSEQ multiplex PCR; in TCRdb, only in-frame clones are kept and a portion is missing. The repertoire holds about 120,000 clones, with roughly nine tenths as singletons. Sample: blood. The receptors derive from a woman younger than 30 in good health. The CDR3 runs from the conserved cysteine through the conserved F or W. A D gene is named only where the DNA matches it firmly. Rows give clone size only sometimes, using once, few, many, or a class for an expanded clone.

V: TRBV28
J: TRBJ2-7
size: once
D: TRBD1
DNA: TGTGCCAGCAGTTTCAGGGGGTCCTCCTACGAGCAGTACTTC
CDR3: CASSFRGSSYEQYF

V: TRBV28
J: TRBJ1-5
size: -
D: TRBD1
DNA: TGTGCCAGCAGTTATCCTTCAATACAGGGGATTGGGCAGCCCCAGCATTTT
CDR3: CASSYPSIQGIGQPQHF

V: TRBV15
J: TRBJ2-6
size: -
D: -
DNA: TGTGCCACCAGCAGCCCGCGGGACTCTGGGGCCAACGTCCTGACTTTC
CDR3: CATSSPRDSGANVLTF

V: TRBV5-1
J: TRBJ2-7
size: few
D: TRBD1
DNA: TGCGCCAGCAGCCACACAGGGGCTCAGTACGAGCAGTACTTC
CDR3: CASSHTGAQYEQYF

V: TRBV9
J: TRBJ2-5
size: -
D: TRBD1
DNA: TGTGCCAGCAGCGTTAGGGGGAACCAGGGGGCAGGGGAGACCCAGTACTTC
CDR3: CASSVRGNQGAGETQYF

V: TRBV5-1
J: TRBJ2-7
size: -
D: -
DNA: TGCGCCAGCAGGGACAGTGGCTCCTACGAGCAGTACTTC
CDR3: CASRDSGSYEQYF

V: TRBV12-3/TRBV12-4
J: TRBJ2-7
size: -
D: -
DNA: TGTGCCAGCAGACGCAATAGGGGGGGCGAGCAGTACTTC
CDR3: CASRRNRGGEQYF

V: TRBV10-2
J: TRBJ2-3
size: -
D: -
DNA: TGCGCCAGCAGTGATCGAGGGGGCACAGATACGCAGTATTTT
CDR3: CASSDRGGTDTQYF

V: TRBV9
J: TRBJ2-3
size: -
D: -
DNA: TGTGCCAGCAGCGTAGTCTCGTCGGGTACAGATACGCAGTATTTT
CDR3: CASSVVSSGTDTQYF

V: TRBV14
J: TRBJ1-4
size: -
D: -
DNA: -
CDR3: CASSPFGTGSKRFF

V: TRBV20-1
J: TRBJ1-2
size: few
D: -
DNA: TGCAGTGCTAGCTATAGCTATGGCTACACCTTC
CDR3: CSASYSYGYTF

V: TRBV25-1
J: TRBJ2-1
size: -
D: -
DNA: TGTGCCAGCAGTCGGGGGGCGGGCTCCTACAATGAGCAGTTCTTC
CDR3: CASSRGAGSYNEQFF

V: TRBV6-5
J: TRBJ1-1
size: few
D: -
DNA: TGTGCCAGCGGCCCAGGGGCTGGATTGACTGAAGCTTTCTTT
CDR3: CASGPGAGLTEAFF

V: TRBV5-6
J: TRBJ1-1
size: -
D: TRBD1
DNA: TGTGCCAGCAGCCCCTCGACAGGGACTGAAGCTTTCTTT
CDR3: CASSPSTGTEAFF

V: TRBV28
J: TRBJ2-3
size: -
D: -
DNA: TGTGCCAGCAGCCGCAGGCCAGGTTTAGAACCAGATACGCAGTATTTT
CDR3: CASSRRPGLEPDTQYF

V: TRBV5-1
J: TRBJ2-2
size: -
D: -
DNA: TGCGCCAGCAGCCGGGTCCCTGCGGTCGGGGAGCTGTTTTTT
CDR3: CASSRVPAVGELFF

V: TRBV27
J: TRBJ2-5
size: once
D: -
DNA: TGTGCCAGCAGTTTAGACCGGTGGGGAGAGACCCAGTACTTC
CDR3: CASSLDRWGETQYF

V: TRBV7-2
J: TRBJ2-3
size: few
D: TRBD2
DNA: TGTGCCAGCAGCCTCAGCGGGAGATACACAGATACGCAGTATTTT
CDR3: CASSLSGRYTDTQYF

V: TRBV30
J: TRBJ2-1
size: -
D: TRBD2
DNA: TGTGCCTGGAGCGAGCTTGGACTAGCGGGGAGAGGTGAGCAGTTCTTC
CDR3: CAWSELGLAGRGEQFF

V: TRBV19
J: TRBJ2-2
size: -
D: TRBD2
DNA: TGTGCCACTCAGACGACTAGCGGGATGTGGACCGGGGAGCTGTTTTTT
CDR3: CATQTTSGMWTGELFF

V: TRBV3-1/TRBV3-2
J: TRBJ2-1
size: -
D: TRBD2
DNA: TGTGCCAGCAGCCGCCTCACTAGCGGGGTGAATGAGCAGTTCTTC
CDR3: CASSRLTSGVNEQFF

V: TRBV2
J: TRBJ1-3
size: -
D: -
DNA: TGTGCCAGCAGTGATCTCGACAGAGCCTCTGGAAACACCATATATTTT
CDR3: CASSDLDRASGNTIYF

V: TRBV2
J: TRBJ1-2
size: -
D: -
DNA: TGTGCCAGCAGCTTGACAGTTTCTAACTATGGCTACACCTTC
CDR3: CASSLTVSNYGYTF

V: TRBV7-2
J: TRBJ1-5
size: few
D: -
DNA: TGTGCCAGCAGCTTAGAACAGACGAGCAATCAGCCCCAGCATTTT
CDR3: CASSLEQTSNQPQHF

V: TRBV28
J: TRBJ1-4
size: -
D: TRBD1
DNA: TGTGCCAGCAGCTTATTGGGGACAGGGGATAATGAAAAACTGTTTTTT
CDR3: CASSLLGTGDNEKLFF

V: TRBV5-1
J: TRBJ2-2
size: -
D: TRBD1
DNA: TGCGCCAGCAGTCCTGCTCTGACAGGGGCGAACACCGGGGAGCTGTTTTTT
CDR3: CASSPALTGANTGELFF

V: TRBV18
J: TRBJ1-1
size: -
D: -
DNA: TGTGCCAGCTCACCGCGAGAGAACACTGAAGCTTTCTTT
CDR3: CASSPRENTEAFF

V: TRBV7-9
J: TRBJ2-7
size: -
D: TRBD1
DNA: TGTGCCAGCAGCTTAGGACAGGGGCTATACGAGCAGTACTTC
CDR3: CASSLGQGLYEQYF

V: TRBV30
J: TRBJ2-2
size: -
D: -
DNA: TGTGCCTCTGGGGCAGGGGGGGGGACCGGGGAGCTGTTTTTT
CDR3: CASGAGGGTGELFF

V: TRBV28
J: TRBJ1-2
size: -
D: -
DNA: TGTGCCAGCAGTTCGCTCGGGAATGGCTACACCTTC
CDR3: CASSSLGNGYTF

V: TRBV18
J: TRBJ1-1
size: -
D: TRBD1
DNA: TGTGCCAGCTCACCAGTCGGGCAGGGGGCTATGAACACTGAAGCTTTCTTT
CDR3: CASSPVGQGAMNTEAFF